This T cell receptor (beta chain) appears in the sequencing data of a study of T cell repertoires in cytomegalovirus infection. Study background: Based on public TCR beta signatures, there were indications of CMV infection and of a matching HLA type.

Notes on the study in general: CMV carriers having the relevant HLA were flagged by cumulative public TCR beta family frequency.

TCRdb fed the reads into MiXCR, producing one record per CDR3 protein. The repertoire holds some 57,000 distinct CDR3 sequences, with about a third as singletons. In the case of this clonotype: Its antigen is unidentified.

Trimming cost V 5 bases and J 3 bases; bases outside gene matches: 4. This CDR3 spans 14 amino acids. The genes are TRBV12-3 or TRBV12-4 and TRBJ1-1, with 9 bases aligning to TRBD1. Input material: PBMCs, sequenced either directly or after in vitro stimulation (not recorded which). This sequence originates from a human donor in good health (CMV status not recorded). Some clones in this sample may be carry-over from other donors' samples. The CDR3 DNA reads as TGTGCCAGCAGTCCCTGGGACAGGGACACTGAAGCTTTCTTT. This encodes CASSPWDRDTEAFF.